The 32 T cell receptor beta chains presented below share a single source sample, sequenced in a study of cytomegalovirus exposure and HLA in healthy donors. In the PCR, 60 Vbeta and 13 Jbeta primers were used. Repertoires were generated with immunoSEQ multiplex PCR, while TCRdb's copy carries only in-frame clones and drops some. The sample includes 150,000 to 200,000 clones, approximately 70% seen only once; the top ten take about 2.5%. The sample was PBMCs. These receptors originate from a human donor in good health.

V is TRBV19 and J is TRBJ2-3, with 7 positions matching TRBD1. In germline, CDR1 is LNHDA, CDR2 SQIVND (reference sequence). V was pared by 6 bases and J by 1 base, with 7 bases of the junction left unmatched. The CDR3 is made up of 15 amino acids. The CDR3: CASRRGTAGTDTQYF. DNA of the CDR3: TGTGCCAGTAGAAGGGGGACAGCCGGCACAGATACGCAGTATTTT.

Remarks on this clone: An end of the junction differs from the germline gene, which may be a read error. Different DNA sequences within this sample yield the same CDR3. The V and J genes are TRBV2 and TRBJ1-5; the D is unclear. The germline CDR1 and CDR2 sequences are SNHLY and FYNNEI. This CDR3 region has 13 residues. CDR3 sequence reads: CATSLAGNQPQHF. CDR3 DNA sequence: TGTGCCACCTCCTTAGCTGGCAATCAGCCCCAGCACTTC.

CDR3 region: CASSDGTAYEQYF. The CDR3 coding sequence is TGCGCCAGCAGTGATGGGACAGCCTACGAGCAGTACTTC. The genes are TRBV10-1 and TRBJ2-7, with TRBD1 matching 7 bases. This CDR3 region has 13 residues. J lost 2 bases, V lost 3 bases, and 1 base had no gene match. CDR1 WNHNN and CDR2 SYGVQD come from the germline V gene (reference sequence).

This chain connects TRBV6-5 to TRBJ1-6; perhaps TRBD1 as D (6 bases). V was cut by 8 bases and J by 8 bases, with 13 bases left in between. CDR3 length equals 13 residues. Per the germline V gene, CDR1 is MNHEY and CDR2 is SVGAGI. The CDR3 reads CASRDMIDSPLHF. The CDR3 DNA reads as TGTGCCAGCCGGGACATGATCGATTCACCCCTCCACTTT.

This rearrangement joins TRBV7-9 to TRBJ2-1; 8 nucleotides agree with TRBD1. The junction had 6 bases not matched to a gene; V was cut back by 5 bases and J by 3 bases. The CDR3 is 15 amino acids. Germline CDR1 SEHNR, CDR2 FQNEAQ (reference sequence). The CDR3 loop reads CASSKEGQVYNEQFF. In nucleotides, the CDR3 is TGTGCCAGCAGCAAAGAGGGACAGGTCTACAATGAGCAGTTCTTC.

This clone was seen more than once but under ten times. The gene calls are TRBV11-2 and TRBJ1-6; the match to TRBD1 covers 8 bases. CDR3 size: 16 residues. Germline CDR1 SGHAT, CDR2 FQNNGV. Trimming removed 6 bases from V and 4 bases from J; junction bases left unmatched: 8. The DNA for the CDR3 is TGTGCCAGCAGTCCACAGGGGGGAGCTTATAATTCACCCCTCCACTTT. Protein product: CASSPQGGAYNSPLHF.

The chain combines TRBV27 with TRBJ2-1; 8 bases line up with TRBD1. J was trimmed by 6 bases and V by 3 bases; bases with no gene match: 7. The germline gives CDR1 MNHEY, CDR2 SMNVEV (reference sequence). The CDR3 has 15 amino acids. CDR3: CASSFETGESNEQFF. CDR3 nucleotides: TGTGCCAGCAGTTTCGAGACAGGGGAGTCCAATGAGCAGTTCTTC.

V gene TRBV19 combines with J gene TRBJ1-5; a weak D match, TRBD1 (5 bases). There are 13 residues in the CDR3. V shed 5 bases and J shed 5 bases, with 10 bases lying between them. Germline CDR1 LNHDA, CDR2 SQIVND (reference sequence). CDR3 region: CASSFGGDQPQHF. The CDR3 bases are TGTGCCAGTAGTTTCGGGGGTGATCAGCCCCAGCATTTT. The variable domain in full, with the rest retrieved from reference TRBV19 and TRBJ1-5, is DGGITQSPKYLFRKEGQNVTLSCEQNLNHDAMYWYRQDPGQGLRLIYYSQIVNDFQKGDIAEGYSVSREKKESFPLTVTSAQKNPTAFYLCASSFGGDQPQHFGDGTRLSIL.

The chain recombines TRBV9 with TRBJ1-3, with 9 bases matching TRBD1. The CDR3 is 12 amino acids. Per the germline V gene, CDR1 is SGDLS and CDR2 is YYNGEE. The V gene end was trimmed by 7 bases and the J gene end by 12 bases; junction bases not matched to a gene: 8. CDR3 residues: CASAGTGRYIYF. The CDR3 nucleotides read TGTGCCAGCGCCGGGACAGGGAGATACATATATTTT. The whole variable domain, remainder taken from reference TRBV9 and TRBJ1-3, is DSGVTQTPKHLITATGQRVTLRCSPRSGDLSVYWYQQSLDQGLQFLIQYYNGEERAKGNILERFSAQQFPDLHSELNLSSLELGDSALYFCASAGTGRYIYFGEGSWLTVV.

This rearrangement joins TRBV18 to TRBJ2-5, with 7 bases lining up with TRBD2. In germline, CDR1 is KGHSH, CDR2 LQKENI. This CDR3 spans 12 amino acids. V shed 4 bases and J 4 bases; nucleotides not matched to a gene: 0. CDR3 bases: TGTGCCAGCTCACGGGGGGGAGAGACCCAGTACTTC. It specifies CASSRGGETQYF.

The chain carries TRBV20-1 and TRBJ1-1; the D is unclear. The ends were cut back, 5 bases at V and 6 bases at J, with 10 bases in the middle. The CDR3 is made up of 11 amino acids. Germline CDR1 DFQATT, CDR2 SNEGSKA (reference sequence). CDR3: CSAALGAEAFF. CDR3 coding DNA: TGCAGTGCTGCCCTCGGGGCTGAAGCTTTCTTT.

V gene TRBV4-1 combines with J gene TRBJ1-1; D possibly corresponds to TRBD1 (5 bases). Germline values: CDR1 MGHRA, CDR2 YSYEKL. The CDR3 extends over 14 amino acids. Trimming cost V 1 base and J 4 bases, with 10 bases left between them. CDR3 DNA sequence: TGCGCCAGCAGCCAAGGATACGGGGGCACTGAAGCTTTCTTT. It codes for CASSQGYGGTEAFF.

This chain connects TRBV5-1 to TRBJ1-1; 11 nucleotides agree with TRBD1. The CDR3 spans 17 residues. In germline, CDR1 is SGHRS, CDR2 YFSETQ. V dropped 1 base and J dropped 4; count of bases not matched to a gene: 9. Written as DNA, the CDR3 is TGCGCCAGCAGCTTGTCCGGGGACAGGGGGTTTTTCACTGAAGCTTTCTTT. Its protein is CASSLSGDRGFFTEAFF.

This clone was counted a few times. The chain employs TRBV6-5 and TRBJ2-7, with 11 bases aligning to TRBD1. With 6 bases clipped from V and 3 bases from J, the junction kept 4 bases outside the gene matches. Germline V gene lookup returns CDR1 MNHEY and CDR2 SVGAGI. The CDR3 covers 14 residues. The CDR3 DNA reads TGTGCCAGCAGCTGGGGGACAGGGGGCTACGAGCAGTACTTC. It translates to CASSWGTGGYEQYF.

The chain recombines TRBV5-1 with TRBJ1-5, with TRBD1 identical over 10 bases. This CDR3 contains 15 residues. V lost 0 bases to trimming and J lost 8 bases; unmatched junction nucleotides: 5. Germline CDR1 SGHRS, CDR2 YFSETQ. The CDR3 sequence: CASSLGRDRGEPQHF. The CDR3 coding sequence is TGCGCCAGCAGCTTGGGGAGGGACAGGGGTGAGCCCCAGCATTTT.

The chain carries TRBV15 and TRBJ1-2; 7 positions agree with TRBD1. The CDR3 length is 19 residues. V shed 0 bases and J 4 bases; nucleotides not matched to a gene: 17. Germline loops: CDR1 LNHNV, CDR2 YYDKDF (reference sequence). Here the CDR3 reads CATSRDLGGIGTDTYGYTF. CDR3 in DNA: TGTGCCACCAGCAGAGATCTTGGGGGGATCGGGACAGACACCTATGGCTACACCTTC.

The chain links TRBV7-9 to TRBJ2-5; D is unclear. The CDR3 has 11 amino acids. Per the germline V gene, CDR1 is SEHNR and CDR2 is FQNEAQ (reference sequence). V was clipped by 7 bases and J by 5 bases, with 8 bases between them. The CDR3 DNA follows: TGTGCCAGCATCCGAGGCGAGACCCAGTACTTC. Translated: CASIRGETQYF.

The chain uses TRBV6-5 and TRBJ2-2; D not resolved. Germline V gene data show CDR1 as MNHEY and CDR2 as SVGAGI. CDR3 length equals 14 residues. V lost 2 bases to trimming and J lost 4 bases, with 8 bases between them. The CDR3 loop reads CASSYRRVTGELFF. The CDR3 DNA reads as TGTGCCAGCAGTTACCGTCGGGTCACCGGGGAGCTGTTTTTT.

This chain connects TRBV5-1 to TRBJ1-2; maybe TRBD1 (5 bases). The germline gives CDR1 SGHRS, CDR2 YFSETQ. V lost 1 base, J lost 6 bases, and 10 bases lay in between. This CDR3 is built from 13 residues. Written as DNA, the CDR3 is TGCGCCAGCAGCTTGAGCGGGACGGATGGCTACACCTTC. The encoded protein is CASSLSGTDGYTF.

The chain combines TRBV6-5 with TRBJ2-5; D perhaps matches TRBD2 (6 bases). The germline V gene has CDR1 MNHEY and CDR2 SVGAGI. Trimming pared 0 bases from V and 12 bases from J, leaving 11 bases between. The CDR3 extends over 12 amino acids. The chain's CDR3 is CASSYSGGPEYF. The CDR3 DNA reads as TGTGCCAGCAGTTACTCTGGAGGGCCGGAGTACTTC.

The chain has TRBV11-3 and TRBJ2-3; 7 bases match TRBD1. The germline gives CDR1 SGHNT, CDR2 YENEEA. The junction had 14 bases not matched to a gene; V was cut back by 4 bases and J by 4 bases. This CDR3 has 17 residues. CDR3 in amino acids: CASSSRPTGRGADTQYF. CDR3 DNA: TGTGCCAGCAGCTCCCGACCGACAGGGAGAGGCGCAGATACGCAGTATTTT.

The chain carries TRBV10-3 and TRBJ1-1, with TRBD1 matching 9 bases. This CDR3 has 14 amino acids. After removal of 1 base from V and 4 bases from J, the junction contained 1 base not matched to a gene. Germline loops: CDR1 ENHRY, CDR2 SYGVKD. DNA for the CDR3: TGTGCCATCAGTGAGTGGGACAGGGCCACTGAAGCTTTCTTT. Encoded protein: CAISEWDRATEAFF.

This chain joins TRBV7-2 and TRBJ1-1; TRBD1 matches at 7 bases. CDR1 is SGHTA, CDR2 FQGNSA, per germline. V was pared by 0 bases and J by 3 bases, with 1 base of the junction left unmatched. The CDR3 consists of 14 residues. CDR3 nucleotide sequence: TGTGCCAGCAGCTTAGCGGGACAGTACACTGAAGCTTTCTTT. It encodes CASSLAGQYTEAFF.

The gene calls are TRBV5-4 and TRBJ2-5, with 12 bases matching TRBD2. V lost 2 bases to trimming and J lost 4 bases; unmatched junction nucleotides: 12. Germline assignment: CDR1 SGHNT and CDR2 YYREEE (reference sequence). This CDR3 region has 18 residues. The CDR3 coding sequence is TGTGCCAGCAGCTTTGGGCTAGCGGGGGGGCCGGGGTCAGAGACCCAGTACTTC. Residues: CASSFGLAGGPGSETQYF.

The chain recombines TRBV6-6 with TRBJ2-3, with a weak D call TRBD2 (6 bases). V was pared by 6 bases and J by 1 base, with 17 bases between. The germline gives CDR1 MNHNY, CDR2 SVGAGI (reference sequence). The CDR3 covers 16 residues. The CDR3 loop is CASRSLRTIRTDTQYF. The CDR3 DNA follows: TGTGCCAGCAGAAGTTTGAGGACTATTCGCACAGATACGCAGTATTTT.

The CDR3 loop reads CASSVGTSPSYEQYF. In DNA form, the CDR3 reads TGTGCCAGCAGCGTTGGGACTAGCCCATCCTACGAGCAGTACTTC. The chain recombines TRBV9 with TRBJ2-7, with TRBD2 matching over 9 bases. Trimming cost V 2 bases and J 1 base; bases outside gene matches: 4. Germline CDR1 is SGDLS and CDR2 is YYNGEE. The CDR3 runs 15 residues.

This clone has only a few counts. The chain recombines TRBV18 with TRBJ1-1; D perhaps matches TRBD1 (5 bases). CDR1 KGHSH and CDR2 LQKENI come from the germline V gene. The germline V and J ends were trimmed by 0 bases and 2 bases, with 10 bases remaining between them. The length of the CDR3 is 15 residues. The CDR3 reads CASSPPHDRNTEAFF. The CDR3 DNA reads as TGTGCCAGCTCACCACCGCACGACAGAAACACTGAAGCTTTCTTT.

J is TRBJ2-7 and V is TRBV6-4; a weak D match, TRBD2 (6 bases). From germline, CDR1 is MRHNA and CDR2 SNTAGT. Trimming stripped 10 bases from V and 2 bases from J, with 12 bases between. This CDR3 has 12 residues. In DNA, the CDR3 is TGTGCCACTCCGGGACTGGCCTACGAGCAGTACTTC. Encoded protein: CATPGLAYEQYF.

The chain couples TRBV6-1 to TRBJ2-5; 11 positions agree with TRBD2. Germline V gene sequence: CDR1 MNHNS, CDR2 SASEGT. CDR3 length: 16 amino acids. The junction had 6 bases not matched to a gene; V was cut back by 2 bases and J by 4 bases. CDR3 nucleotide sequence: TGTGCCAGCAGTGAATCTAGCGGGGGGCCTTTAGAGACCCAGTACTTC. Its protein product is CASSESSGGPLETQYF.

The sample holds a few counts of this clone. The chain employs TRBV27 and TRBJ1-1; perhaps TRBD1 as D (5 bases). Germline CDR1 MNHEY, CDR2 SMNVEV (reference sequence). The CDR3 covers 13 residues. V was pared by 3 bases and J by 1 base, with 6 bases between. In DNA form, the CDR3 reads TGTGCCAGCAGTTTCCAGGGGAACACTGAAGCTTTCTTT. This translates into CASSFQGNTEAFF.

The rearrangement uses TRBV18 and TRBJ1-2; no firm D call. Germline V lookup: CDR1 KGHSH, CDR2 LQKENI. Trimming stripped 6 bases from V and 8 bases from J, with 22 bases between. CDR3 length equals 15 residues. CDR3 region: CASSVGVRRFGGYTF. The CDR3 DNA sequence: TGTGCCAGCTCCGTCGGGGTTCGAAGATTCGGGGGCTACACCTTC.

The J gene is TRBJ1-2, the V gene TRBV5-6; D may be TRBD1 (5 bases). Looked up from germline, CDR1 is SGHDT and CDR2 is YYEEEE. The CDR3 extends over 12 amino acids. The V end was cut by 6 bases, the J end by 7 bases, with 13 bases between. In nucleotides, the CDR3 is TGTGCCAGCACCCCAGGGTTTGGTGGCTACACCTTC. It codes for CASTPGFGGYTF.